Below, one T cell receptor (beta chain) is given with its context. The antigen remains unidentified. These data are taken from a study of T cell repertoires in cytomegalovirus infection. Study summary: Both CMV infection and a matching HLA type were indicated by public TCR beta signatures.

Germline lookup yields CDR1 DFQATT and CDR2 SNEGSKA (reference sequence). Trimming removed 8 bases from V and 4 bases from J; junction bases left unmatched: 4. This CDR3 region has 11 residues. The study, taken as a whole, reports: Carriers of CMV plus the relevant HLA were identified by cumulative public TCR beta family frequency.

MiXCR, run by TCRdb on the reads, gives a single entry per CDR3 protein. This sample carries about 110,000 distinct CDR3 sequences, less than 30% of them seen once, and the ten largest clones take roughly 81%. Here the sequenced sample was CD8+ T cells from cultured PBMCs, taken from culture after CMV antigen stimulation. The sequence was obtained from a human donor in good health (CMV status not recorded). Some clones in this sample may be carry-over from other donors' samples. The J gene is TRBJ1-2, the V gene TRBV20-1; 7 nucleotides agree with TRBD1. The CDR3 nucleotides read TGCAGTTACCAGGGGGGCTATGGCTACACCTTC. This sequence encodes CSYQGGYGYTF.